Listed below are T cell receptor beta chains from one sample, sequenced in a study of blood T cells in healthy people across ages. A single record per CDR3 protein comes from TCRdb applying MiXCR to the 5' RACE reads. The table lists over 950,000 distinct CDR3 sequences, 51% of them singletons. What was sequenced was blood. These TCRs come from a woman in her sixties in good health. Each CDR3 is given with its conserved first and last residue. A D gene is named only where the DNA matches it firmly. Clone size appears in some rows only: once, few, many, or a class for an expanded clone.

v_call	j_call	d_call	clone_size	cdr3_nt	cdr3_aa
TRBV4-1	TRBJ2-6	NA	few	TGCGCCAGCAGCCAAGCAGGTTCGGTTAGGGCTGGGGCCAACGTCCTGACTTTC	CASSQAGSVRAGANVLTF
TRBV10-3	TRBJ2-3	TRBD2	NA	TGTGCCATCAGTGAGATATCCGGACTAGCGGGAGGTGATGGTACGCAGTATTTT	CAISEISGLAGGDGTQYF
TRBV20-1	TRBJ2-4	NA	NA	TGCAGTTCACCCGGCGGTACATTGTCCGAAAACATTCAGTACTTC	CSSPGGTLSENIQYF
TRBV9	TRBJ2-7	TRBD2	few	TGTGCCAGCAGCGTTGCGGGAGGTAACTACGAGCAGTACTTC	CASSVAGGNYEQYF
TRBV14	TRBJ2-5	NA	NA	TGTGCCAGCAGCCTAAGTCACAATGGCAGCTCATTCCAAGAGACCCAGTACTTC	CASSLSHNGSSFQETQYF
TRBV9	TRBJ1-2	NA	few	TGTGCCAGCAGCGTTTCCAGCACAAACAACTATGGCTACACCTTC	CASSVSSTNNYGYTF
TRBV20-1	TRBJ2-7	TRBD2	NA	TGCAGTGCTCTTCGACTAGCGGGAAACGAGCAGTACTTC	CSALRLAGNEQYF
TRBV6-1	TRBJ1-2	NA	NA	TGTGCCAGCAGGGGAGCAGGGGAGGATGGCTACACCTTC	CASRGAGEDGYTF
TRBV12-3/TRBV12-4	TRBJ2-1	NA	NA	TGTGCCAGCAGTTATTGGTCGTCGGGCAATGAGCAGTTCTTC	CASSYWSSGNEQFF
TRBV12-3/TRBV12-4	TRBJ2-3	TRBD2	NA	TGTGCCAGCAGTTTAACTAGCGGGAGGGAGGGTCCAGGGACAGATACGCAGTATTTT	CASSLTSGREGPGTDTQYF
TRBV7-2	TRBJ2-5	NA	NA	TGTGCCAGCAGCTTGGGGACCGGGTCTAGAGCGACCCAGTACTTC	CASSLGTGSRATQYF
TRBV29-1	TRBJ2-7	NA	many	TGCAGCGCCGAAGGGCTGAGCTCCTACGAGCAGTACTTC	CSAEGLSSYEQYF
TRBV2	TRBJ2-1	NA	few	TGTGCCAGCAGGCAGGGTCAGTACAATGAGCAGTTCTTC	CASRQGQYNEQFF
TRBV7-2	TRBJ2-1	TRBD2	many	TGTGCCAGCAGCCTCTTGGGACTAGCGGGAAGTCATGAGCAGTTCTTC	CASSLLGLAGSHEQFF
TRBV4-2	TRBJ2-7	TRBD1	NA	TGTGCCAGCAGCCAGGATGGGGACAGGGTCCCCTACGAGCAGTACTTC	CASSQDGDRVPYEQYF
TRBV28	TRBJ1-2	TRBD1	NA	TGTGCCAGCAGCTTAACAGGGGTCTATGGCTACACCTTC	CASSLTGVYGYTF
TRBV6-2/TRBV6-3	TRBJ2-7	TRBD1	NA	TGTGCCACACAGCGGACAGGGCGCTACGAGCAGTACTTC	CATQRTGRYEQYF
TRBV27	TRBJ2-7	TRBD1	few	TGTGCCAGCAGCCGGGACAGGGGGTATTACGAGCAGTACTTC	CASSRDRGYYEQYF
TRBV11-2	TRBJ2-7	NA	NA	TGTGCCAGCAGCTTAGAGCTAGTTTCCTACGAGCAGTACTTC	CASSLELVSYEQYF
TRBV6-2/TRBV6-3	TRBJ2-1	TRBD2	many	TGTGCCAGCAGAATACTAGCGGGGATTGACAATGAGCAGTTCTTC	CASRILAGIDNEQFF
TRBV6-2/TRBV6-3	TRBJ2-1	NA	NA	TGTGCCAGCAGTTACGGTTTCGAGCGGTACTTC	CASSYGFERYF
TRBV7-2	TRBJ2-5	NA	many	TGTGCCAGCAGCCTCGGTGTATGGAGCACTCGAGAGCAGTACTTC	CASSLGVWSTREQYF
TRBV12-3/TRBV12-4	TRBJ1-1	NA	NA	TGTGCCAGCAGTTTACAAATCTGGGGGAACACTGAAGCTTTCTTT	CASSLQIWGNTEAFF